The next 11 T cell receptor beta chains were all read from a single sample in a study of T cells after yellow fever vaccination. TCRdb re-called the 5' RACE reads with MiXCR, one entry per CDR3 protein. The sample gives over 130,000 distinct CDR3 sequences, 7.7% of which show up once; about 0.73% is in the top ten. The material was CD4+ T cells sorted from PBMCs, obtained 5 days after the yellow fever booster vaccination. The source is a man younger than 45 who received the YFV17D yellow fever vaccine.

This chain links TRBV28 with TRBJ2-4; the match to TRBD1 covers 8 bases. The CDR3 runs 16 residues. Germline-derived CDR1 and CDR2 are MDHEN and SYDVKM. V gave up 4 bases and J gave up 0 bases; unmatched junction bases: 5. DNA for the CDR3: TGTGCCAGCAGTTCCGGGACAGGAATAGCCAAAAACATTCAGTACTTC. Protein product: CASSSGTGIAKNIQYF.

About this clonotype itself: Since a much larger clone is just one base distant, this may be a read error. The chain couples TRBV7-2 to TRBJ2-1, with a weak D call TRBD2 (6 bases). Trimming cost V 1 base and J 8 bases, with 21 bases left between them. The CDR3 spans 17 residues. CDR1 and CDR2 (germline): SGHTA, FQGNSA. DNA of the CDR3: TGTGCCAGCAGCTTAGTTGGTCCCGGGAGTTCCTTGGATGAGCAGTTCTTC. This gives the protein CASSLVGPGSSLDEQFF.

Many counts were recorded for this clonotype. The J gene is TRBJ2-2, the V gene TRBV28; D may be TRBD2 (6 bases). Germline V gene lookup returns CDR1 MDHEN and CDR2 SYDVKM. The CDR3 is 12 amino acids. V was trimmed by 11 bases and J by 6 bases, leaving 13 bases between them. In DNA form, the CDR3 reads TGTGCCTTTAGCGGAGTGGCCGGGGAGCTGTTTTTT. It translates to CAFSGVAGELFF.

As regards this clonotype: This may be a read error: a much more frequent sequence differs by one nucleotide. V and J are TRBV7-9 and TRBJ2-6; D possibly uses TRBD1 or TRBD2 (5 bases each). CDR3 length equals 14 residues. Germline V gene data show CDR1 as SEHNR and CDR2 as FQNEAQ (reference sequence). CDR3 nucleotides: TGTGCCATGAGGGGCAGCCCTGGGGACAACGTCCTGACTTTC. Translating it yields CAMRGSPGDNVLTF.

This clonotype was recorded at least ten times. The chain is built from TRBV5-8 and TRBJ1-2; a weak D match, TRBD1 (5 bases). V was cut by 4 bases and J by 4 bases, with 5 bases left in between. The germline V gene encodes CDR1 SGHTS and CDR2 YDEGEE. The CDR3 is 11 residues long. The CDR3 nucleotides read TGTGCCAGCAGCGGGACCTATGGCTACACCTTC. Translating gives CASSGTYGYTF.

The table lists this clonotype with many counts. This rearrangement joins TRBV20-1 to TRBJ2-3; TRBD2 matches 12 bases. From germline, CDR1 is DFQATT and CDR2 SNEGSKA (reference sequence). The CDR3 is made up of 16 amino acids. Losses at the gene ends were 0 bases for V and 7 bases for J; bases not matched to a gene: 8. DNA of the CDR3: TGCAGTGCTAGAGATGCGGGACTAGCGGGTAGGAATACGCAGTATTTT. Translating gives CSARDAGLAGRNTQYF.

This clonotype was counted between two and nine times. This chain uses TRBV12-3 or TRBV12-4 with TRBJ2-6; maybe TRBD1 (6 bases). Trimming cost V 6 bases and J 0 bases, with 15 bases left between them. The CDR3 extends over 17 amino acids. In nucleotides, the CDR3 is TGTGCCAGCAGCCGACAGGCGACCTTCTCTGGGGCCAACGTCCTGACTTTC. Its protein product is CASSRQATFSGANVLTF.

This clonotype was seen repeatedly, ten times or more. This chain connects TRBV7-2 to TRBJ2-5; TRBD1 agrees at 7 bases. Germline V gives CDR1 SGHTA, CDR2 FQGNSA. Germline trimming cut 5 bases from V and 3 bases from J; bases unmatched to any gene: 3. The length of the CDR3 is 13 residues. In DNA form, the CDR3 reads TGTGCCAGCAGCATCGACAGGGAAGAGACCCAGTACTTC. It codes for CASSIDREETQYF.

The chain couples TRBV6-5 to TRBJ1-1; no clear D. Germline V gene sequence: CDR1 MNHEY, CDR2 SVGAGI. The CDR3 runs to 15 residues. Trimming shortened V by 0 bases and J by 0 bases, and 8 bases separated the two germline ends. CDR3 bases: TGTGCCAGCAGTTACTCTGGGATTTTGAACACTGAAGCTTTCTTT. Its protein product is CASSYSGILNTEAFF.

Comment on this clonotype: This may be a read error: a much more frequent sequence differs by one nucleotide. The rearrangement uses TRBV12-3 or TRBV12-4 and TRBJ2-3; possibly TRBD1 for D (5 bases). V was shortened by 8 bases and J by 4 bases, with 13 bases between the two germline ends. The CDR3 length is 13 residues. Here the CDR3 reads CASGAGYADTQYF. For the CDR3, the DNA is TGTGCCAGCGGGGCTGGTTACGCAGATACGCAGTATTTT.

A word on this clonotype: With a much larger clone just one base away, this may be a read error. The chain employs TRBV2 and TRBJ2-5; 7 bases fit TRBD1. V lost 10 bases and J lost 5; bases outside the gene matches: 10. Germline CDR1 SNHLY, CDR2 FYNNEI. This CDR3 has 13 amino acids. The CDR3 sequence is CANRADRDETQYF. Written as DNA, the CDR3 is TGTGCCAACAGAGCCGACAGGGATGAGACCCAGTACTTC. Combining the CDR3 with reference TRBV2 and TRBJ2-5 gives the whole variable domain EPEVTQTPSHQVTQMGQEVILRCVPISNHLYFYWYRQILGQKVEFLVSFYNNEISEKSEIFDDQFSVERPDGSNFTLKIRSTKLEDSAMYFCANRADRDETQYFGPGTRLLVL.